This T cell receptor (beta chain) is from a study of shared clonotypes between healthy human individuals (dated by TCRdb to about 2020). As for the study more broadly: The cohort comprised two women and a few men aged 18 to 49 years. Between about 0.94 and 10 billion PBMCs per donor were obtained by leukapheresis. The study deeply sequenced blood TCR repertoires of five healthy adults to estimate repertoire size and the extent of clonotype sharing between individuals. To increase sequencing depth and limit assay-specific biases, different laboratories used diverse techniques to prepare libraries and sequence TCR repertoires. For each donor, CD4 naive and CD4 memory were each run on three plates, CD8 naive on two plates, and CD8 memory on one plate. Results the study describes overall, beyond this receptor: Compared with non-shared clonotypes, clonotypes shared by all four sorted-subset donors had higher generation probabilities. Sampling was restricted to blood, and TCR repertoires in tissue are likely to differ from TCR repertoires in blood. Even with the large sequencing depth, rarefaction of the sorted-subset datasets indicated that sequencing was incomplete. The small number of donors limited the genetic and exposure-history diversity represented. Across four donors, about 5.2% of naive CD4, approximately 4% of naive CD8, about 2.3% of memory CD4, and over 0.35% of memory CD8 clonotypes were shared. Pairwise subsampling led to the expectation that sequencing depth would affect the degree of clonotype sharing among donors. Naive subsets generally had larger estimated clonotype richness than memory subsets.

Using the deep immunoSEQ assay, multiplex PCR amplified TCR CDR3 regions from genomic DNA. Genomic DNA extracted from each cell subset was distributed evenly over all wells of several immunoSEQ 96-well plates, and each plate served as one replicate. For sorted subsets, each replicate PCR was loaded with around 200 ng genomic DNA, equivalent to roughly 30,000 T cell genomes. The purified libraries were quantified using a Qubit 3.0 fluorometer, sized with a Bioanalyzer 2100, and then quantified again using the KAPA Library Quantification kit. A separate single-read 150-cycle Illumina NextSeq 550 flow cell was used to sequence each immunoSEQ 96-well plate. As for the original processing: Because the immunoSEQ output included only junctional sequences and no quality scores, the filtering could not be the same as the filtering used for full-length reads. To assign V/J genes and CDR3, sequences were annotated using PyIR, a Python wrapper for IgBLAST v1.9, with IMGT germline references. Reads with weak V/J assignments (E-value above 1e-6), missing CDR3, stop codons, out-of-frame junctions, or ambiguous translated residues were removed. V3J clonotypes were defined as sequences sharing an identical inferred V gene, J gene, and CDR3 amino acid sequence. Percentage overlap between repertoires was calculated by dividing the number of shared unique clonotypes by the size of the smaller repertoire. Richness of each repertoire was evaluated using RTK rarefaction, the Chao1 estimator, and Recon v2.1 estimates of unobserved clonotypes. OLGA was used to compute generation probabilities for all TCRbeta clonotypes that the gDNA method yielded from a handful of donors. What TCRdb holds here is the immuneACCESS table cut down to in-frame rearrangements. Part of the clones is not present; checked against another copy, under half of the missing clones reflect an unresolved V gene, and the others are unexplained. D and trimming were read from the DNA, whereas the V and J calls and clone size are those reported in that table. A total of approximately 92,000 clones appear in this sample, 60% to 70% of them only once. The ten largest clones represent about half of the sample.

Donors were healthy HIV-negative adults with no recently reported acute infections or vaccinations. Only Caucasian adults living in Nashville, Tennessee, USA were represented among the donors. The CD8 memory samples were a combination of magnetically selected CD45RO+ cells and CCR7-negative CD45RA+ effector memory (TemRA) cells. After blood collection by leukapheresis, PBMCs were isolated using Ficoll-Histopaque density gradient centrifugation and then cryopreserved in the vapor phase of liquid nitrogen. Analytical flow cytometry was used to check the purity and quantity of every magnetically sorted T cell population. From each sorted fraction, genomic DNA was isolated and quantified by UV absorbance on a Nanodrop 2000c. The CDR3, from cysteine to phenylalanine, totals 14 residues. Of the read, only the CDR3 DNA is kept; its 42 bases are in frame from base 1. At the junction V is shortened by 6 bases and J by 6 bases; bases outside the gene matches: 8. From the germline V gene (reference sequence), CDR1 is LNHDA and CDR2 is SQIVND.

About this clone: The specificity of this receptor is unknown. Per-nucleotide qualities are absent, and no much larger clonotype sits a single base away.

The sequenced sample was memory CD8+ T cells sorted from blood. Per the publication, the cell subset or site label means: CD45RO+ cells pooled with CCR7-negative TemRA cells. This sequence was found in a man aged 30 to 39 in good health. This chain is built from TRBV19 and TRBJ1-2; 9 junctional bases match TRBD1. The nucleotide sequence reads TGTGCCAGTAGGCGGGACAGGGTTGAACATGGCTACACCTTC. It encodes CASRRDRVEHGYTF.